The source of this T cell receptor (beta chain) is a study of blood T cell repertoires in COVID-19. Study overall: Nucleic acid was either cDNA or gDNA, and it came from T cells, B-cell-depleted T cells, or PBMCs.

The junction had 3 bases not matched to a gene; V was cut back by 0 bases and J by 1 base. Germline-derived CDR1 and CDR2 are SGHRS and YFSETQ. The CDR3 spans 16 residues. The authors' processing: Quantification of nucleated cells was approximated via reference gene primer amplification. The repertoire was sequenced with immunoSEQ multiplex PCR; TCRdb's copy has only in-frame clones and lacks some. The D gene and trimming were derived from the DNA, and the V and J assignments and clone size from that table. The sample lists roughly 250,000 clones; around 80% were seen once. Material: peripheral blood. The receptor was derived from a woman of 80 years or more with acute or convalescent COVID-19. V is TRBV5-1 and J is TRBJ2-3; 9 bases are shared with TRBD2. As DNA, the CDR3 is TGCGCCAGCAGCTTGGGAGCTAGCGGGGGCACAGATACGCAGTATTTT. Its translation: CASSLGASGGTDTQYF.